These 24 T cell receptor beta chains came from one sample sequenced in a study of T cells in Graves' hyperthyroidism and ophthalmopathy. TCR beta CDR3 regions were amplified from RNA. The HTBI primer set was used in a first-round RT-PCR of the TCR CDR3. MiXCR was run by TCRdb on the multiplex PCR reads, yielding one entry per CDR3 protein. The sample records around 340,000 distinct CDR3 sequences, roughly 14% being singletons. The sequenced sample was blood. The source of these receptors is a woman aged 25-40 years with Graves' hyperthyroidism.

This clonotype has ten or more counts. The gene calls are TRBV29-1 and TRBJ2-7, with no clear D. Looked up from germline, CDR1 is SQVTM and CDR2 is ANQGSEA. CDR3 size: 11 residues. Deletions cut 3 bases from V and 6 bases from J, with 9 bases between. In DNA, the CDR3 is TGCAGCGTTGAGATATCTGGCGAGCAGTACTTC. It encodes CSVEISGEQYF.

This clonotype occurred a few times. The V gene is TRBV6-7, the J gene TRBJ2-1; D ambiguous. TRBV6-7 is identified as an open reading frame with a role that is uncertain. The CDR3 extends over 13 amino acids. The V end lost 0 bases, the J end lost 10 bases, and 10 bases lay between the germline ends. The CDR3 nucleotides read TGTGCCAGCAGTTACTCGAAGCCATCGGAGCAGTTCTTC. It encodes CASSYSKPSEQFF.

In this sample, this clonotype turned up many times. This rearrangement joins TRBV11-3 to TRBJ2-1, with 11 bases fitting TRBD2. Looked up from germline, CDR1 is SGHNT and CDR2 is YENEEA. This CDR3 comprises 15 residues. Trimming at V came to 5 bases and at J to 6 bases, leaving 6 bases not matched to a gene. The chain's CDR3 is CASSPTSGRANEQFF. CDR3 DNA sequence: TGTGCCAGCAGCCCTACTAGCGGGAGAGCCAATGAGCAGTTCTTC.

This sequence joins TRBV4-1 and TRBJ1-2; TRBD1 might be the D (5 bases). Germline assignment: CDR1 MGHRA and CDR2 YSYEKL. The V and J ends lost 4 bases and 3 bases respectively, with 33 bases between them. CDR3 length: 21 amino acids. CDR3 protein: CASSPPRSGRSTIGTDYGYTF. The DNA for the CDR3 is TGCGCCAGCAGCCCCCCCCGATCGGGGCGAAGTACGATAGGGACCGACTATGGCTACACCTTC.

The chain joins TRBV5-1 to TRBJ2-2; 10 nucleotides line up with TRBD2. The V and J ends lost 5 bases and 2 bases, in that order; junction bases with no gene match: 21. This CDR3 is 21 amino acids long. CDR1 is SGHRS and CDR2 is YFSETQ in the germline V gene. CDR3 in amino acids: CASRNGRVVASGRENTGELFF. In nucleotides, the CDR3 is TGCGCCAGCAGAAATGGTCGGGTTGTGGCTAGCGGGAGAGAAAACACCGGGGAGCTGTTTTTT.

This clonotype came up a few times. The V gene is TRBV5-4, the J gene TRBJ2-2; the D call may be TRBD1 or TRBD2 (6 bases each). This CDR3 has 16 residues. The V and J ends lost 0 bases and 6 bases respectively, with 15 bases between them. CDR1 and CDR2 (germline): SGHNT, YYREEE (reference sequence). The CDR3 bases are TGTGCCAGCAGCTTGGATCCCCGGGGGCTCTCCGGGGAGCTGTTTTTT. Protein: CASSLDPRGLSGELFF.

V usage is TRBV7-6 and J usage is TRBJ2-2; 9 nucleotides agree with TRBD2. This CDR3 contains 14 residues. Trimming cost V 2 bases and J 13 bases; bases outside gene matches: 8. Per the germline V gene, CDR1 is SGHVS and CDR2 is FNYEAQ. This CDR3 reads CASSLTREGLWLFF. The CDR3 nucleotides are TGTGCCAGCAGCTTAACGCGGGAGGGCCTTTGGCTGTTTTTT.

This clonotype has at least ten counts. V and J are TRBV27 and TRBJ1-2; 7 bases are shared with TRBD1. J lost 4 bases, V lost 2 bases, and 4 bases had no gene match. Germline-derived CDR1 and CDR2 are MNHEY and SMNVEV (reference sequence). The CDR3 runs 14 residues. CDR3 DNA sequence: TGTGCCAGCAGTTTAGGGAGGGGGCCCTATGGCTACACCTTC. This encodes CASSLGRGPYGYTF.

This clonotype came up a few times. In DNA, the CDR3 is TGTGCCAGCTCACCCTCCGGTAGCGGGAGGATTAACCACGAGCAGTACTTC. Amino acids: CASSPSGSGRINHEQYF. The gene calls are TRBV18 and TRBJ2-7, with 10 bases identical to TRBD2. The germline V gene has CDR1 KGHSH and CDR2 LQKENI. J was trimmed by 5 bases and V by 3 bases; bases with no gene match: 13. The CDR3 loop spans 17 amino acids.

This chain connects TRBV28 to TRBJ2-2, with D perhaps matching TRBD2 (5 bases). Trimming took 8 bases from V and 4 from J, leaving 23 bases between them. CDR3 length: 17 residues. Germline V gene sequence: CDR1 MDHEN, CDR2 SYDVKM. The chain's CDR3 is CASREITPSSVTGELFF. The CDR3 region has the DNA TGTGCCAGCCGAGAGATCACCCCTAGCTCGGTCACCGGGGAGCTGTTTTTT.

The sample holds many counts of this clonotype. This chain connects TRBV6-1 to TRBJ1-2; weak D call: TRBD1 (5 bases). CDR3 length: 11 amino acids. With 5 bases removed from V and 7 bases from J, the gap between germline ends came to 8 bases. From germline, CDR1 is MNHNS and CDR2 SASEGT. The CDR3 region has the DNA TGTGCCAGCAGTTATGGGGGTGGCTACACCTTC. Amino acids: CASSYGGGYTF.

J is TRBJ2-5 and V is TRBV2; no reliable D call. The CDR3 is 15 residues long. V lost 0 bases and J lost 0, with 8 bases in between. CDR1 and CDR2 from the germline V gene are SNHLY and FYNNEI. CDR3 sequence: CASSEARYYQETQYF. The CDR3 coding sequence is TGTGCCAGCAGTGAAGCGCGATATTACCAAGAGACCCAGTACTTC.

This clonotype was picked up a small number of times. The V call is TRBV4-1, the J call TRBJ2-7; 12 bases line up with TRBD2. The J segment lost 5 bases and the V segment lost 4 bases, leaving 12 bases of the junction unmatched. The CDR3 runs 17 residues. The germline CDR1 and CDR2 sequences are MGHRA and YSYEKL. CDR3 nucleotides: TGCGCCAGCAGCCCCCGACTAGCGGGAGCCCGTGTAAACGAGCAGTACTTC. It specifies CASSPRLAGARVNEQYF.

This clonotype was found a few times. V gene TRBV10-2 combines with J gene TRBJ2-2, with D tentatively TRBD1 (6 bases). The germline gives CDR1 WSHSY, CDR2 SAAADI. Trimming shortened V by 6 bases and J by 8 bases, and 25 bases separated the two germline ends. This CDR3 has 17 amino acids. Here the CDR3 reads CASRSSHVGHPTGELFF. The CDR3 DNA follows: TGCGCCAGCAGAAGTTCACATGTGGGACATCCGACGGGGGAGCTGTTTTTT.

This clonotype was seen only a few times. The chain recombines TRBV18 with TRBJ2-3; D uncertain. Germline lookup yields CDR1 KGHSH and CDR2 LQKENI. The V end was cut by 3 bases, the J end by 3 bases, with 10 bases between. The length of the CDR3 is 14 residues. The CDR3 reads CASSPLVRTDTQYF. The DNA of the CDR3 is TGTGCCAGCTCACCCTTAGTAAGGACAGATACGCAGTATTTT.

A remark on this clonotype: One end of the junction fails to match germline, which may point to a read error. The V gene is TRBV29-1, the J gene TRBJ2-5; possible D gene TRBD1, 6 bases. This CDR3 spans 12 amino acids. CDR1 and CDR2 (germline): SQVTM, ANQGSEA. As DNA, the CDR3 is TGCAGCGTTGAGCCCCAGAGGGGGAGACGAGACTTC. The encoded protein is CSVEPQRGRRDF.

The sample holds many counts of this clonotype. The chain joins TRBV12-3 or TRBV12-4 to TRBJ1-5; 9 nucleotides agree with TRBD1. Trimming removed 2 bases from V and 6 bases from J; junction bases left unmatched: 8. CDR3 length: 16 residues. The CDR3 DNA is TGTGCCAGCAGTTTATCCGGGACAGGGAGAAGTCAGCCCCAGCATTTT. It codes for CASSLSGTGRSQPQHF.

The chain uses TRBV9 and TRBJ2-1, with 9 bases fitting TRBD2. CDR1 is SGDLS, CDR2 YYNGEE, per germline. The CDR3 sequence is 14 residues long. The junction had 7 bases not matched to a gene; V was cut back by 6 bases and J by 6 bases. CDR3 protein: CASTSLAGSNEQFF. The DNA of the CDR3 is TGTGCCAGCACCTCCCTAGCGGGAAGCAATGAGCAGTTCTTC.

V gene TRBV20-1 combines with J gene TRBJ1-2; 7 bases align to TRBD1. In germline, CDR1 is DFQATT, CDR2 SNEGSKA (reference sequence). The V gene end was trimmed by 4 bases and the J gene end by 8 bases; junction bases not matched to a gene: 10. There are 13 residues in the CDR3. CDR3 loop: CSAKGDRVGGYTF. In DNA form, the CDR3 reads TGCAGTGCTAAGGGAGACAGGGTGGGGGGCTACACCTTC.

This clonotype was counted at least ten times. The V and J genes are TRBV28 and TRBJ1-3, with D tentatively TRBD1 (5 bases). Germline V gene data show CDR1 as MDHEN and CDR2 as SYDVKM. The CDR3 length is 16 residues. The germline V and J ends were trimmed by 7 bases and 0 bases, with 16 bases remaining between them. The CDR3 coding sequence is TGTGCCAGCACCCAGTATCGGGGGAGCTCTGGAAACACCATATATTTT. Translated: CASTQYRGSSGNTIYF.

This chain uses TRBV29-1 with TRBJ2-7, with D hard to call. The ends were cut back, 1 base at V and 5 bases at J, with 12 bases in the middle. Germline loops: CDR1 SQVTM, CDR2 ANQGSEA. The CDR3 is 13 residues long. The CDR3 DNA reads TGCAGCGTTGAAGGGGCATCCCGGGACGAGCAGTACTTC. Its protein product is CSVEGASRDEQYF.

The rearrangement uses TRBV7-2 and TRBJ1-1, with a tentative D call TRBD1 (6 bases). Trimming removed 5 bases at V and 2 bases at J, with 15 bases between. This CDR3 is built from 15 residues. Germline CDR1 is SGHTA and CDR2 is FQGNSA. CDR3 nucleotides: TGTGCCAGCAGCCAAAGAGGGGGGGCAAACACTGAAGCTTTCTTT. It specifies CASSQRGGANTEAFF.

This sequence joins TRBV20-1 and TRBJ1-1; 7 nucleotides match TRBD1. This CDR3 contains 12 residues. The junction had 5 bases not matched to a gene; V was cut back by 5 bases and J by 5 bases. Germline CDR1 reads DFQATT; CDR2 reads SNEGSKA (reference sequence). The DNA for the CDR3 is TGCAGTGCTCCACAGGGGCGGACTGAAGCTTTCTTT. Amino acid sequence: CSAPQGRTEAFF.

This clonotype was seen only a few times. CDR3 nucleotides: TGTGCCAGCAGTGGTCGTGGGAACCCTAGGTCTGGAAACACCATATATTTT. The encoded protein is CASSGRGNPRSGNTIYF. The rearrangement joins TRBV13 to TRBJ1-3, with D uncertain. The CDR3 has 17 amino acids. CDR1 and CDR2 from the germline V gene are PRHDT and FYEKMQ (reference sequence). The V and J ends lost 6 bases and 1 base respectively, with 19 bases between them.